One and the same sample provided the 30 T cell receptor beta chains below, sequenced in a study of blood T cell repertoires in COVID-19. Profiled with immunoSEQ multiplex PCR; TCRdb holds only in-frame clones, not every one. The table includes 300,000 to 400,000 clones, 90% to 95% detected once. The specimen sequenced was peripheral blood. The source of these receptors is a woman under 30 who had recovered from COVID-19.

This rearrangement joins TRBV9 to TRBJ2-1; 11 nucleotides line up with TRBD2. Germline V gene data show CDR1 as SGDLS and CDR2 as YYNGEE. CDR3 size: 18 residues. V shed 3 bases, J shed 6 bases, and the junction held 14 bases outside the gene matches. The DNA for the CDR3 is TGTGCCAGCAGCGGAACTCCCTATAGCGGGAGGGCGAGCAATGAGCAGTTCTTC. Its translation: CASSGTPYSGRASNEQFF.

The gene calls are TRBV27 and TRBJ2-5, with 9 bases matching TRBD1. With V trimmed by 6 bases and J by 5 bases, 4 bases remained unmatched. CDR1 and CDR2 (germline): MNHEY, SMNVEV (reference sequence). The CDR3 is 13 residues long. CDR3 in DNA: TGTGCCAGCAGGGACAGGGGAAGGGAGACCCAGTACTTC. Protein sequence: CASRDRGRETQYF.

V is TRBV19 and J is TRBJ2-6; maybe TRBD2 (5 bases). CDR3 length: 16 amino acids. Trimming took off 7 bases at V and 0 bases at J, with 13 bases between the two ends. Germline values: CDR1 LNHDA, CDR2 SQIVND (reference sequence). CDR3 loop: CASNRRPDSGANVLTF. The DNA of the CDR3 is TGTGCCAGTAATAGGAGGCCCGACTCTGGGGCCAACGTCCTGACTTTC. Supplemented by reference TRBV19 and TRBJ2-6, the full variable domain reads DGGITQSPKYLFRKEGQNVTLSCEQNLNHDAMYWYRQDPGQGLRLIYYSQIVNDFQKGDIAEGYSVSREKKESFPLTVTSAQKNPTAFYLCASNRRPDSGANVLTFGAGSRLTVL.

The chain couples TRBV2 to TRBJ1-1, with 7 bases identical to TRBD1. This CDR3 has 13 amino acids. CDR1 and CDR2 from the germline V gene are SNHLY and FYNNEI. V lost 7 bases, J lost 1 base, and 3 bases stayed unmatched. The chain's CDR3 is CASTRDRNTEAFF. The CDR3 nucleotides are TGTGCCAGCACCAGGGACAGGAACACTGAAGCTTTCTTT.

CDR3 loop: CASSPRTSGLYNEQFF. The CDR3 nucleotides read TGTGCCAGCAGCCCCAGGACTAGCGGGTTGTACAATGAGCAGTTCTTC. The chain joins TRBV7-8 to TRBJ2-1, with 11 bases matching TRBD2. V lost 5 bases and J lost 4; bases outside the gene matches: 7. Looked up from germline, CDR1 is SGHVS and CDR2 is FQNEAQ. This CDR3 spans 16 amino acids.

The chain combines TRBV5-1 with TRBJ1-1; 8 positions agree with TRBD1. The CDR3 runs 16 residues. The trim removed 2 bases at V and 0 bases at J, leaving 6 bases unmatched. Germline V lookup: CDR1 SGHRS, CDR2 YFSETQ. This CDR3 reads CASSFRTGPMNTEAFF. The CDR3 DNA is TGCGCCAGCAGCTTCCGGACAGGGCCTATGAACACTGAAGCTTTCTTT.

V gene TRBV27 combines with J gene TRBJ1-2; D ambiguous. The germline gives CDR1 MNHEY, CDR2 SMNVEV (reference sequence). CDR3 length: 14 amino acids. V was trimmed by 5 bases and J by 4 bases, leaving 14 bases between them. The CDR3 DNA reads TGTGCCAGCAGTACTGGAGGGCTCCCCTATGGCTACACCTTC. Its protein is CASSTGGLPYGYTF.

This chain's CDR3 is CASSLEVHNEQFF. DNA for the CDR3: TGTGCCAGCAGCCTGGAGGTCCACAATGAGCAGTTCTTC. This chain connects TRBV7-7 to TRBJ2-1; D perhaps matches TRBD2 (5 bases). The CDR3 consists of 13 residues. Germline V gene lookup returns CDR1 SSHAT and CDR2 FNYEAQ (reference sequence). Trimming stripped 5 bases from V and 5 bases from J, with 10 bases between.

The rearrangement joins TRBV6-5 to TRBJ2-1, with 8 nucleotides matching TRBD2. V trimming: 2 bases; J trimming: 3 bases; junction bases outside the gene matches: 6. The CDR3 loop spans 16 amino acids. CDR1 MNHEY and CDR2 SVGAGI come from the germline V gene. The CDR3 is CASSYRSGAFYNEQFF. DNA for the CDR3: TGTGCCAGCAGTTACCGTAGCGGGGCTTTCTACAATGAGCAGTTCTTC.

The chain recombines TRBV30 with TRBJ2-3, with TRBD2 matching over 7 bases. Per germline, CDR1 GTSNPN and CDR2 SVGIG (reference sequence). After removal of 0 bases from V and 4 bases from J, the junction contained 1 base not matched to a gene. This CDR3 is 13 amino acids long. The DNA for the CDR3 is TGTGCCTGGAGTGTAGCGGGACCAGATACGCAGTATTTT. Its protein product is CAWSVAGPDTQYF.

This chain connects TRBV7-7 to TRBJ2-2; the match to TRBD2 covers 11 bases. The junction had 2 bases not matched to a gene; V was cut back by 1 base and J by 1 base. CDR1 and CDR2 from the germline V gene are SSHAT and FNYEAQ (reference sequence). The CDR3 runs 17 residues. The CDR3 DNA is TGTGCCAGCAGCTTAGTAGGGACTAGCGGGAACACCGGGGAGCTGTTTTTT. Translation: CASSLVGTSGNTGELFF.

The V gene is TRBV7-2, the J gene TRBJ2-5, with TRBD1 matching over 9 bases. The CDR3 covers 15 residues. The germline CDR1 and CDR2 sequences are SGHTA and FQGNSA. V shed 4 bases, J shed 4 bases, and the junction held 7 bases outside the gene matches. The CDR3 here is CASSSTGGVLETQYF. CDR3 bases: TGTGCCAGCAGCTCGACAGGGGGGGTGTTAGAGACCCAGTACTTC.

The genes are TRBV24-1 and TRBJ2-2; TRBD2 agrees at 11 bases. The CDR3 is 16 residues long. Germline CDR1 is KGHDR and CDR2 is SFDVKD. V trimming: 5 bases; J trimming: 4 bases; junction bases outside the gene matches: 5. In DNA, the CDR3 is TGTGCCACCAGTGGTCTAACTAGCGGGAGCACCGGGGAGCTGTTTTTT. Protein sequence: CATSGLTSGSTGELFF.

This clone has a single count. This chain uses TRBV11-3 with TRBJ2-6; D perhaps matches TRBD1 (6 bases). V was cut by 5 bases and J by 2 bases, with 13 bases left in between. CDR1 and CDR2 (germline): SGHNT, YENEEA. The CDR3 is 16 residues long. The CDR3 here is CASSLSSGAGANVLTF. DNA of the CDR3: TGTGCCAGCAGCCTTTCGTCAGGGGCTGGGGCCAACGTCCTGACTTTC.

V and J are TRBV6-5 and TRBJ1-1; the D is unclear. This CDR3 has 14 amino acids. V lost 6 bases, J lost 3 bases, and 14 bases lay in between. Germline CDR1 is MNHEY and CDR2 is SVGAGI. CDR3 in amino acids: CASRPRRHDTEAFF. The CDR3 DNA reads TGTGCCAGCAGGCCAAGGAGGCATGACACTGAAGCTTTCTTT.

The chain combines TRBV7-9 with TRBJ2-3, with 7 bases matching TRBD2. The CDR3 loop spans 16 amino acids. V lost 2 bases to trimming and J lost 0 bases; unmatched junction nucleotides: 5. Looked up from germline, CDR1 is SEHNR and CDR2 is FQNEAQ (reference sequence). Written as DNA, the CDR3 is TGTGCCAGCAGCTTATCGAGGCGGGAGAGCACAGATACGCAGTATTTT. Its protein is CASSLSRRESTDTQYF.

This sequence joins TRBV29-1 and TRBJ1-4; D gene ambiguous. Germline V lookup: CDR1 SQVTM, CDR2 ANQGSEA. V was clipped by 7 bases and J by 4 bases, with 10 bases between them. This CDR3 spans 12 amino acids. The CDR3 sequence: CSGAGYNEKLFF. CDR3 DNA sequence: TGCAGCGGCGCCGGGTATAATGAAAAACTGTTTTTT.

This chain connects TRBV7-8 to TRBJ1-5; D gene uncertain. Deletions cut 5 bases from V and 2 bases from J, with 10 bases between. The CDR3 covers 14 residues. The germline gives CDR1 SGHVS, CDR2 FQNEAQ. CDR3 nucleotides: TGTGCCAGCAGCGCTTGGCCTGGCAATCAGCCCCAGCATTTT. Amino acid sequence: CASSAWPGNQPQHF.

In its sample, this clone was seen once. The rearrangement joins TRBV7-2 to TRBJ2-7, with D possibly TRBD2 on 6 matching bases. CDR3 size: 14 residues. CDR1 and CDR2 from the germline V gene are SGHTA and FQGNSA. Trimming removed 5 bases from V and 1 base from J, with 12 bases in between. The CDR3 DNA sequence: TGTGCCAGCAGCCCTACAGCGGGTTCCTACGAGCAGTACGTC. It yields the protein CASSPTAGSYEQYV.

The chain carries TRBV6-2 or TRBV6-3 and TRBJ1-6, with 8 nucleotides matching TRBD1. Germline trimming cut 5 bases from V and 8 bases from J; bases unmatched to any gene: 5. The CDR3 contains 14 residues. Germline V gene lookup returns CDR1 MNHEY and CDR2 SVGEGT. DNA for the CDR3: TGTGCCAGCAGTCGGACAGGGAGGGATTCACCCCTCCACTTT. It encodes CASSRTGRDSPLHF.

The chain joins TRBV7-6 to TRBJ1-2; the match to TRBD1 covers 7 bases. The germline V gene has CDR1 SGHVS and CDR2 FNYEAQ. CDR3 length equals 16 residues. J lost 5 bases, V lost 1 base, and 10 bases had no gene match. The CDR3 loop reads CASSLGRSPGQYGYTF. DNA of the CDR3: TGTGCCAGCAGCTTAGGCCGCTCCCCGGGACAGTATGGCTACACCTTC.

As to this clone: At the DNA level, this CDR3 is encoded by other sequences in the same sample as well. The V call is TRBV30, the J call TRBJ1-3, with D perhaps matching TRBD1 (5 bases). V lost 5 bases and J 4 bases, leaving 12 bases between the germline ends. Per the germline V gene, CDR1 is GTSNPN and CDR2 is SVGIG (reference sequence). The CDR3 has 13 residues. The CDR3 sequence is CAWAQGSGNTIYF. For the CDR3, the DNA is TGTGCCTGGGCCCAGGGATCCGGAAACACCATATATTTT.

The chain uses TRBV19 and TRBJ1-5, with D possibly TRBD1 on 5 matching bases. This CDR3 has 16 residues. V was shortened by 3 bases and J by 0 bases, with 12 bases between the two germline ends. Germline CDR1 LNHDA, CDR2 SQIVND (reference sequence). The CDR3 DNA follows: TGTGCCAGTAGTATCCGGGGGTCGGATAGCAATCAGCCCCAGCATTTT. Its translation is CASSIRGSDSNQPQHF.

This sequence joins TRBV29-1 and TRBJ2-2; D possibly corresponds to TRBD1 (6 bases). The CDR3 is 12 residues long. The germline V and J ends were trimmed by 7 bases and 7 bases, with 13 bases remaining between them. Germline CDR1 reads SQVTM; CDR2 reads ANQGSEA. CDR3 nucleotides: TGCAGCGGCCTAACAGGGATCGGGGAGCTGTTTTTT. It is translated as CSGLTGIGELFF.

The chain links TRBV21-1 to TRBJ2-1; the table gives TRBD2 as D, unverified against the DNA. TRBV21-1 is tagged as a pseudogene. This CDR3 is built from 16 residues. CDR3 in DNA: TGTGCCAGCAGCAAAGATCCTAGCGGGGGCCATAATGAGCAGTTCTTC. It specifies CASSKDPSGGHNEQFF.

To note about this clone: Other DNA sequences in this sample translate to the same CDR3. The chain has TRBV7-9 and TRBJ1-2; D is unclear. The CDR3 sequence is 14 residues long. The V and J ends lost 3 bases and 0 bases respectively, with 8 bases between them. The germline CDR1 and CDR2 sequences are SEHNR and FQNEAQ (reference sequence). CDR3 DNA sequence: TGTGCCAGCAGCTTCCGCGGAGCTAACTATGGCTACACCTTC. Translating it yields CASSFRGANYGYTF.

The gene calls are TRBV11-2 and TRBJ2-1, with 10 bases identical to TRBD1. CDR3 size: 14 residues. Germline CDR1 reads SGHAT; CDR2 reads FQNNGV. The J segment lost 9 bases and the V segment lost 1 base, leaving 3 bases of the junction unmatched. The CDR3 DNA is TGTGCCAGCAGCTTAGGGGGGACAGGGGTTGAGCAGTTCTTC. This codes for CASSLGGTGVEQFF.

The V call is TRBV5-6, the J call TRBJ2-3; maybe TRBD2 (5 bases). The CDR3 is made up of 15 amino acids. Germline-derived CDR1 and CDR2 are SGHDT and YYEEEE. The V and J ends lost 4 bases and 2 bases respectively, with 14 bases between them. The CDR3 loop reads CASSTRGIYTDTQYF. The CDR3 nucleotides read TGTGCCAGCAGCACCCGGGGAATCTACACAGATACGCAGTATTTT.

This clone was seen just once. The V call is TRBV19, the J call TRBJ1-3, with 8 bases matching TRBD1. Germline trimming cut 8 bases from V and 1 base from J; bases unmatched to any gene: 4. Germline loops: CDR1 LNHDA, CDR2 SQIVND (reference sequence). The CDR3 totals 14 residues. As DNA, the CDR3 is TGTGCCAGTCGGACAGGGTCTTCTGGAAACACCATATATTTT. Its translation: CASRTGSSGNTIYF.

This clone occurred a few times. The chain joins TRBV5-4 to TRBJ1-6; D may be TRBD1 (6 bases). V lost 2 bases to trimming and J lost 2 bases, with 11 bases between them. This CDR3 region has 16 residues. Germline V lookup: CDR1 SGHNT, CDR2 YYREEE (reference sequence). In nucleotides, the CDR3 is TGTGCCAGCAGCTTAGGGGGAGGGACCTATAATTCACCCCTCCACTTT. This encodes CASSLGGGTYNSPLHF.